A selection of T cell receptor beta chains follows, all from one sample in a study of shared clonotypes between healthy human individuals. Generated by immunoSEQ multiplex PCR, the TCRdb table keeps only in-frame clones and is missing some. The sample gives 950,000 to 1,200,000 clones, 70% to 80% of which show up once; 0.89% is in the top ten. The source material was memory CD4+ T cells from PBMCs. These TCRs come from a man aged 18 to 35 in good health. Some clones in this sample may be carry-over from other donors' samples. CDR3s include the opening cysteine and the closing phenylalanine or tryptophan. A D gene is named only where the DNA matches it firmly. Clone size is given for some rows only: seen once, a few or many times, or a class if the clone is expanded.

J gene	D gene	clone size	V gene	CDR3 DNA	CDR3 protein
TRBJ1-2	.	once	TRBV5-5	TGTGCCAGCAGCTCCCAGGGACCTCTGAACTATGGCTACACCTTC	CASSSQGPLNYGYTF
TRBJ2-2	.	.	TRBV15	TGTGCCACCAGCGTTAGTAGGAACACCGGGGAGCTGTTTTTT	CATSVSRNTGELFF
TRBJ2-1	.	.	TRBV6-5	TGTGCCAGCAGTCCGACCCACAATGAGCAGTTCTTC	CASSPTHNEQFF
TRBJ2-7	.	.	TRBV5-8	TGTGCCAGCAGTATGGGGGCACCATCCTACGAGCAGTACTTC	CASSMGAPSYEQYF
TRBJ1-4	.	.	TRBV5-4	TGTGCCAGCAGCTTGCACGGAGGCGGAATCGAAAAACTGTTTTTT	CASSLHGGGIEKLFF
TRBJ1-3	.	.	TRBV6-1	TGTGCCAGCAGTGATAAGGGCGGCTACTCTGGAAACACCATATATTTT	CASSDKGGYSGNTIYF
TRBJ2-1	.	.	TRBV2	TGTGCCAGCAGCTACTCCGGTGAGCAGTTCTTC	CASSYSGEQFF
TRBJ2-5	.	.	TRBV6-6	TGTGCCAGCAGGGGATATCGGACAGCCGGAGGAGAGACCCAGTACTTC	CASRGYRTAGGETQYF
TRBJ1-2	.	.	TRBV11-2	TGTGCCAGCAGCCCCCTGGGACGGGCCAACTATGGCTACACCTTC	CASSPLGRANYGYTF
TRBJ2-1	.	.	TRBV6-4	TGTGCCAGCAGTGACTCGCAGTGGGCGGGATACAATGAGCAGTTCTTC	CASSDSQWAGYNEQFF
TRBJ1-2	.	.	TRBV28	TGTGCCAGCAGTACCTACGGGGGGCTTAACTATGGCTACACCTTC	CASSTYGGLNYGYTF
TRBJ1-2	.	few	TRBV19	TGTGCCAGTAGTACGGATGGGCGCTACACCTTC	CASSTDGRYTF
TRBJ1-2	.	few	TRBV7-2	TGTGCCAGCAGCTTAGGGCCAGGGCTTGGTGACACCTTC	CASSLGPGLGDTF
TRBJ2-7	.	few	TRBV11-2	TGTGCCAGCAGCTTAGCACCAGGGTCCTACGAGCAGTACTTC	CASSLAPGSYEQYF
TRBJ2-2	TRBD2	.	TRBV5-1	TGCGCCAGCAGCCGGGGACTAGCGGGACCCTACACCGGGGAGCTGTTTTTT	CASSRGLAGPYTGELFF
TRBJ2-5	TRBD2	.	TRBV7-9	TGTGCCAGCAGCCGGGAGGGCTTCCAAGAGACCCAGTACTTC	CASSREGFQETQYF
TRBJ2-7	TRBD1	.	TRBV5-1	TGCGCCAGCAGCCCCCAGACAGGGGGCTCCTACGAGCAGTACTTC	CASSPQTGGSYEQYF
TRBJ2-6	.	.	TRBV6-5	TGTGCCAGCAGTAGGGAGGGGGCGGGGGCCAACGTCCTGACTTTC	CASSREGAGANVLTF
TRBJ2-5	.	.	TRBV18	TGTGCCAGCTCACCGGGACGGCACCAAGAGACCCAGTACTTC	CASSPGRHQETQYF
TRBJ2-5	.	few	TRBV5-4	TGTGCCAGCGGGAGCCAAGAGACCCAGTACTTC	CASGSQETQYF
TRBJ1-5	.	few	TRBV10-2	TGCGCCAGCAGTGTTAGGGTAGATCAGCCCCAGCATTTT	CASSVRVDQPQHF
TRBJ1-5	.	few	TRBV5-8	TGTGCCAGCAGCTTGTTTCGGACGGGGGGTCAGCCCCAGCATTTT	CASSLFRTGGQPQHF
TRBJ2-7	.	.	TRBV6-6	TGTGCCAGCAGTTACCCCGGGCTCTCCTACGAGCAGTACTTC	CASSYPGLSYEQYF
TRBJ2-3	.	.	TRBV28	TGTGCCAGCAGCTCACTTGGCCGCACAGATACGCAGTATTTT	CASSSLGRTDTQYF
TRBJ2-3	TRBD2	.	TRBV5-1	TGCGCCAGCAGCTTGGCTAGCGGGGCGGGGGCAGATACGCAGTATTTT	CASSLASGAGADTQYF
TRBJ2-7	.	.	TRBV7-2	TGTGCCAGCAGCTTTTCCCACGAGCAGTACTTC	CASSFSHEQYF
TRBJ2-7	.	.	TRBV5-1	TGCGCCAGCAGCTTTAACAGCCCCGCCTACGAGCAGTACTTC	CASSFNSPAYEQYF
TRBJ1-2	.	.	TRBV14	TGTGCCAGCAGCCTGGGACTTCAATATGGCTACACCTTC	CASSLGLQYGYTF